The T cell receptor (beta chain) described here comes from a study of blood T cell repertoires in COVID-19. Study-level information: The United States, Italy and Spain supplied acute and convalescent COVID-19 samples.

This CDR3 contains 15 residues. Germline CDR1 SNHLY, CDR2 FYNNEI. Trimming stripped 8 bases from V and 5 bases from J, with 21 bases between. Profiled with immunoSEQ multiplex PCR; TCRdb holds only in-frame clones, not every one. This table has some 100,000 clones, 88% appearing once. V is TRBV2 and J is TRBJ1-2; TRBD1 might be the D (5 bases). The sequenced sample consisted of peripheral blood. The TCR comes from a woman between 65 and 79 years old with acute or convalescent COVID-19. The CDR3 spells CASSPGGRGGYGYTF. In nucleotides, the CDR3 is TGTGCCAGCTCCCCCGGGGGGAGGGGCGGTTATGGCTACACCTTC.